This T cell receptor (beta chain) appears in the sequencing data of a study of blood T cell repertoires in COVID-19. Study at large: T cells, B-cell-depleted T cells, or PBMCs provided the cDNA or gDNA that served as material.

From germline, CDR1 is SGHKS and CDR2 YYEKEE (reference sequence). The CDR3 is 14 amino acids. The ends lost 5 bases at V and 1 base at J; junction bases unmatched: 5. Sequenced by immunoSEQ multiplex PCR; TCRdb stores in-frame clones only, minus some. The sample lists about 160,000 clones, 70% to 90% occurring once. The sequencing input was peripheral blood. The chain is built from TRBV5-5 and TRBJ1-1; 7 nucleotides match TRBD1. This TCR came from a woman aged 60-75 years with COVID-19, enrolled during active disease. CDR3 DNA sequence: TGTGCCAGCAGTTATGCAGGGGGGAACACTGAAGCTTTCTTT. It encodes CASSYAGGNTEAFF.